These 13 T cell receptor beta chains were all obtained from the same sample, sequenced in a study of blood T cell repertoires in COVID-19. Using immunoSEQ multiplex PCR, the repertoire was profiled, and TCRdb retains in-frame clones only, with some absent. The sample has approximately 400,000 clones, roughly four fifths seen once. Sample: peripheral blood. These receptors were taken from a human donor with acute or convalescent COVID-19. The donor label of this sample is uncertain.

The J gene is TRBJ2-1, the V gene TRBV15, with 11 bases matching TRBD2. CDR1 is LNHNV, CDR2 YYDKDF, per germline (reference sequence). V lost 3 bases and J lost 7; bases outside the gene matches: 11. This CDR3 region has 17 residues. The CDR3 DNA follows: TGTGCCACCAGCAGTCATAGCGGGAGGGCCGTGTATAATGAGCAGTTCTTC. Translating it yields CATSSHSGRAVYNEQFF.

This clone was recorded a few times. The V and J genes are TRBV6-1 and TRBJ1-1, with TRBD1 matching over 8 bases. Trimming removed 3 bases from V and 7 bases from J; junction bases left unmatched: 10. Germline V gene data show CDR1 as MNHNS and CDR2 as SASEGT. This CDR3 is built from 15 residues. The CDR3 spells CASSERGRGLGEAFF. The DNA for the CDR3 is TGTGCCAGCAGTGAGAGGGGCAGGGGGCTTGGTGAAGCTTTCTTT.

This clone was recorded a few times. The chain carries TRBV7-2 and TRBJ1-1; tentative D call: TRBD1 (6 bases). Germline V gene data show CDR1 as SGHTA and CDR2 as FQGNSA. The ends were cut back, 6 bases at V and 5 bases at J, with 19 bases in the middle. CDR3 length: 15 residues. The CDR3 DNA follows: TGTGCCAGCAGTCATCAGATAGGGGGGGAGACTGAAGCTTTCTTT. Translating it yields CASSHQIGGETEAFF. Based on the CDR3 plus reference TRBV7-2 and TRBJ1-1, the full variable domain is GAGVSQSPSNKVTEKGKDVELRCDPISGHTALYWYRQSLGQGLEFLIYFQGNSAPDKSGLPSDRFSAERTGGSVSTLTIQRTQQEDSAVYLCASSHQIGGETEAFFGQGTRLTVV.

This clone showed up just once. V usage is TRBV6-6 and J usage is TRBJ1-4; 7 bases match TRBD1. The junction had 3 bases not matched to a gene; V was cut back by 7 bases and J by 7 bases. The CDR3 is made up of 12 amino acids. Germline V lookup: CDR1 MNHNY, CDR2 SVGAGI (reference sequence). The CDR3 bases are TGTGCCAGCACCGCAGGGGGTGAAAAACTGTTTTTT. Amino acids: CASTAGGEKLFF.

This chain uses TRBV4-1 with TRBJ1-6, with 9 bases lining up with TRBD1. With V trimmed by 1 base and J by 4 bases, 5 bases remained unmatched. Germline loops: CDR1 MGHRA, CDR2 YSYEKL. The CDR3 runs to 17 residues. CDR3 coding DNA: TGCGCCAGCAGCCAAGGTTGGACAGGGGTATATAATTCACCCCTCCACTTT. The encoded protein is CASSQGWTGVYNSPLHF.

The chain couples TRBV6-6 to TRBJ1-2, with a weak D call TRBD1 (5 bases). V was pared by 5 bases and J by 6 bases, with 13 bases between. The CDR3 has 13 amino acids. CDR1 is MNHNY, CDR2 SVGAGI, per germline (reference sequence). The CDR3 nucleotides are TGTGCCAGCAGTCTTCAAGGGGTAAATGGCTACACCTTC. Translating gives CASSLQGVNGYTF.

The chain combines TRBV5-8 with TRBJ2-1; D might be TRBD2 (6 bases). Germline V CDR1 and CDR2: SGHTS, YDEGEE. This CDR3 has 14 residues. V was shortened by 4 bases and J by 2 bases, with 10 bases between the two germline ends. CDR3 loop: CASSAGSTYNEQFF. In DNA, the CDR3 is TGTGCCAGCAGCGCCGGGAGCACCTACAATGAGCAGTTCTTC.

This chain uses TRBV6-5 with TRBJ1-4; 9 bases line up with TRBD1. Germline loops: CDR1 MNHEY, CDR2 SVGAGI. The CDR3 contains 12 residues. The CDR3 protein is CGTGAETGKLFF. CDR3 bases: TGTGGGACAGGGGCAGAAACCGGAAAACTGTTTTTT.

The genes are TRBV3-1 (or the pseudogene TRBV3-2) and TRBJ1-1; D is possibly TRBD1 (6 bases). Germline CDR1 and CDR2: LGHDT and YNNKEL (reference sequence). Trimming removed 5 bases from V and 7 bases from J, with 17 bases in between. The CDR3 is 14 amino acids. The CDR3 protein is CASSSRGRGDEAFF. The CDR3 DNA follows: TGTGCCAGCAGCTCCCGGGGGCGGGGGGATGAAGCTTTCTTT.

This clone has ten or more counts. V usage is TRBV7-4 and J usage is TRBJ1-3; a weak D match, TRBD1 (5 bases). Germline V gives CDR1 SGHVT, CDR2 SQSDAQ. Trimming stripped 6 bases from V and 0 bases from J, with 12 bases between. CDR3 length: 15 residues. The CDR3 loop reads CASRLDGHSGNTIYF. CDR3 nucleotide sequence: TGTGCCAGCAGACTGGACGGACACTCTGGAAACACCATATATTTT.

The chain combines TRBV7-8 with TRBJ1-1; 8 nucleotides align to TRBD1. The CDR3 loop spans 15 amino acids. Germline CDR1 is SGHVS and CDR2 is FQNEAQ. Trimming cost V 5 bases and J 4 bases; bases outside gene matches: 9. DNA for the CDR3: TGTGCCAGCAGCGAACTACAGGGGGGTGGCACTGAAGCTTTCTTT. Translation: CASSELQGGGTEAFF.

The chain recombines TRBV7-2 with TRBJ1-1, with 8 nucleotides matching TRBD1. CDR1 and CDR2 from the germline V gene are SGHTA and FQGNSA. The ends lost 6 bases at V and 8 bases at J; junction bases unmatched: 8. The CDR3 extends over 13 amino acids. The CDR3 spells CASRRGGQGEAFF. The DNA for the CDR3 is TGTGCCAGCAGGAGGGGTGGACAGGGAGAAGCTTTCTTT.

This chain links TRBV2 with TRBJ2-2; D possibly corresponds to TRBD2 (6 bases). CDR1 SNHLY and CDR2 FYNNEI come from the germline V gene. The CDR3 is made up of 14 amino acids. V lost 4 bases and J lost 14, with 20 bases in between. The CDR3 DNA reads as TGTGCCAGCAGTGGAGGGACTGAGCGGCGGGTCCTGTTTTTT. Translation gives CASSGGTERRVLFF. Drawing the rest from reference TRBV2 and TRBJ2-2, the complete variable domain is EPEVTQTPSHQVTQMGQEVILRCVPISNHLYFYWYRQILGQKVEFLVSFYNNEISEKSEIFDDQFSVERPDGSNFTLKIRSTKLEDSAMYFCASSGGTERRVLFFGEGSRLTVL.